This T cell receptor beta chain originates from a study of blood T cell repertoires in COVID-19. Study in general: Samples of COVID-19 (acute and convalescent) were obtained from the United States, Italy and Spain.

Enrollees, about 18 to 89 years old, lived in approximately 25 US areas. Profiled with immunoSEQ multiplex PCR; TCRdb holds only in-frame clones, not every one. This table holds 250,000 or so clones, roughly 83% found once. Germline V CDR1 and CDR2: SQVTM, ANQGSEA. This CDR3 region has 13 residues. With 3 bases removed from V and 1 base from J, the gap between germline ends came to 9 bases. V usage is TRBV29-1 and J usage is TRBJ1-1; D is undetermined. This receptor was obtained from a woman between 50 and 59 years old who had recovered from COVID-19. The sample was PBMCs or T cells enriched from blood (not recorded which). CDR3 loop: CSVDPRGNTEAFF. In DNA form, the CDR3 reads TGCAGCGTTGACCCACGGGGGAACACTGAAGCTTTCTTT.